This T cell receptor (beta chain) was captured in a study of post-analysis software for immune sequencing data. TCR beta cDNA libraries included unique molecular identifiers. From the PCR reads, TCRdb called clonotypes with MiXCR, one entry per CDR3 protein. The sample has hundreds of thousands of distinct CDR3 sequences, more than 50% seen once. Sequencing was carried out using blood. The TCR originated in a girl aged 2-10 years with multiple sclerosis.

This CDR3 reads CASSQERFTEQYF. The CDR3 nucleotides read TGTGCCAGCAGCCAAGAACGTTTCACCGAGCAGTACTTC. The J gene is TRBJ2-7, the V gene TRBV3-1; D unresolved. The CDR3 is 13 amino acids. Trimming removed 0 bases from V and 6 bases from J, with 9 bases in between. Germline V gene data show CDR1 as LGHDT and CDR2 as YNNKEL (reference sequence).